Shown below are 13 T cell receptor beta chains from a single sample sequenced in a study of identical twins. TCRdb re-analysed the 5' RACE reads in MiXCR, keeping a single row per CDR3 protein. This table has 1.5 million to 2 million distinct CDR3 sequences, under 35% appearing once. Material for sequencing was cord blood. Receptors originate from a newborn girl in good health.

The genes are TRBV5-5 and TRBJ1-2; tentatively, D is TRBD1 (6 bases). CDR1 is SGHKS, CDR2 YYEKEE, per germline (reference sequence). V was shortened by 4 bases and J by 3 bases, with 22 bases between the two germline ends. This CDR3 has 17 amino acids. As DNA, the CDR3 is TGTGCCAGCAGCGACCCTCCCAGGGGACCCCTGGACTATGGCTACACCTTC. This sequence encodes CASSDPPRGPLDYGYTF.

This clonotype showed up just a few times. CDR3 coding DNA: TGTGCCAGCGTCCTTTGGGAGACCCAGTACTTC. Amino acids: CASVLWETQYF. The chain uses TRBV7-9 and TRBJ2-5, with D unresolved. Between the trimmed V and J ends, which lost 8 bases and 5 bases, there was a span of 9 bases. The CDR3 spans 11 residues. Per germline, CDR1 SEHNR and CDR2 FQNEAQ (reference sequence).

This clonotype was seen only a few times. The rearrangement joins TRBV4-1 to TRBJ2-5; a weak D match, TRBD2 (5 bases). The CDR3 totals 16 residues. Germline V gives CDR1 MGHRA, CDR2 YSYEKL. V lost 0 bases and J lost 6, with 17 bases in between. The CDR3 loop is CASSQDQSGYRKTQYF. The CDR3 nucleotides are TGCGCCAGCAGCCAAGATCAATCGGGGTATAGGAAGACCCAGTACTTC.

In DNA form, the CDR3 reads TGTGCCAGCAGCCAAGATCTCAGCGGGAGAAGAGATACGCAGTATTTT. As protein: CASSQDLSGRRDTQYF. This rearrangement joins TRBV3-1 to TRBJ2-3; 8 nucleotides align to TRBD2. The CDR3 runs 16 residues. CDR1 is LGHDT and CDR2 is YNNKEL in the germline V gene (reference sequence). The V and J ends lost 0 bases and 5 bases, in that order; junction bases with no gene match: 7.

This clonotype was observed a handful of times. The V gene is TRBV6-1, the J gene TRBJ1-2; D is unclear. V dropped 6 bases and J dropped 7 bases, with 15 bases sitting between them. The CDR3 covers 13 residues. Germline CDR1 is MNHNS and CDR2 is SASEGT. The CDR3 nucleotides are TGTGCCAGCAGAGGGCCTTTGGTCGGTGGCTACACCTTC. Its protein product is CASRGPLVGGYTF.

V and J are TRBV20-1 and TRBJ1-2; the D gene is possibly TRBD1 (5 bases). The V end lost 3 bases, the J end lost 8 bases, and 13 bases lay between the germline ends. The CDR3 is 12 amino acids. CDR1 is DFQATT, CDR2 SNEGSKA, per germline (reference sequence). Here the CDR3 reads CSARREGSGYTF. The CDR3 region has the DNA TGCAGTGCTAGGCGGGAGGGGAGCGGCTACACCTTC.

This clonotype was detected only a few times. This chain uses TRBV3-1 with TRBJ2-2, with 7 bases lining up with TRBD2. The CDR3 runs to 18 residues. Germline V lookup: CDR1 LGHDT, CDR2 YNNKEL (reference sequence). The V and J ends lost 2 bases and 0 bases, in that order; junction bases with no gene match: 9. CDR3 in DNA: TGTGCCAGCAGCCAATATAGGACTAGAGACCCGAACACCGGGGAGCTGTTTTTT. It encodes CASSQYRTRDPNTGELFF.

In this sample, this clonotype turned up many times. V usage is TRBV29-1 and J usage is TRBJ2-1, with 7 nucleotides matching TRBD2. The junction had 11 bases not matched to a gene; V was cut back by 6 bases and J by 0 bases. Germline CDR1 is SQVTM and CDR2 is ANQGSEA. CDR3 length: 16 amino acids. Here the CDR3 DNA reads TGCAGCGTCCTCACTAGGCTAGCGGCCTCCTACAATGAGCAGTTCTTC. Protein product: CSVLTRLAASYNEQFF.

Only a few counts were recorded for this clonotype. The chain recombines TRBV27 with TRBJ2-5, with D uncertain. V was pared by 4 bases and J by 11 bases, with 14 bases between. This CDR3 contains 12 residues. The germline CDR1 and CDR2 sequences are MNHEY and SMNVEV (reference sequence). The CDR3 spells CASSWTPNEQYF. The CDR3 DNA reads TGTGCCAGCAGTTGGACCCCAAATGAGCAGTACTTC.

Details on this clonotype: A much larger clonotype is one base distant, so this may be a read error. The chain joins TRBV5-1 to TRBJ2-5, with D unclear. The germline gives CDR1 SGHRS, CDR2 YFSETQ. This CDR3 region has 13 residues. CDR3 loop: CACRETFQETQYF. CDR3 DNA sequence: TGCGCCTGCAGAGAAACGTTCCAAGAGACCCAGTACTTC.

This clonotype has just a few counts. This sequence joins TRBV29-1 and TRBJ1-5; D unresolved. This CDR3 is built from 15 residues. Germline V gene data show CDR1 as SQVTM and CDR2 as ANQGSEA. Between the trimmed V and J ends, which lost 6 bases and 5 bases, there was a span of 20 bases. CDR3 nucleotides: TGCAGCGTGGGAAGCGACCTCAGGATGGATCAGCCCCAGCATTTT. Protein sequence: CSVGSDLRMDQPQHF.

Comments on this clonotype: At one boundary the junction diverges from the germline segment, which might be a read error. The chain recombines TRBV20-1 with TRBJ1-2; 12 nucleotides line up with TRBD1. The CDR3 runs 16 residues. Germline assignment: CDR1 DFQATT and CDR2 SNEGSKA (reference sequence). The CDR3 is CSARGDRGLRMGGYTF. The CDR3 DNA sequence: TGCAGTGCCAGAGGGGACAGGGGGCTACGGATGGGTGGCTACACCTTC.

DNA of the CDR3: TGTGCCAGCAGTCCCCCCCCCAGCGGGAGGGCCACAGATACGCAGTATTTT. Translation: CASSPPPSGRATDTQYF. The rearrangement links TRBV12-3 or TRBV12-4 to TRBJ2-3; 10 bases align to TRBD2. This CDR3 contains 17 residues. J was trimmed by 2 bases and V by 5 bases; bases with no gene match: 10.